This T cell receptor (beta chain) was sequenced for a study of beta chain features in type 1 diabetes. Whole-study context: In all, 107,917,701 sorted cells from all samples were analyzed. Study results and caveats: The naive, central memory and Treg TCRB repertoires looked more alike in patients than they did in healthy donors.

The sequenced template was cDNA made from the entire isolated RNA. Clones were sequenced by immunoSEQ multiplex PCR, and TCRdb holds only the in-frame ones, with some missing. The table records 350,000 to 450,000 clones, about 15% of them present only once. This clone was detected only a few times. The antigen remains undetermined. The CDR3 is 17 residues long. The germline V gene has CDR1 MGHRA and CDR2 YSYEKL. V trimming: 5 bases; J trimming: 7 bases; junction bases outside the gene matches: 16. The source of this sequence is a man aged 30 to 39 in good health. The chain has TRBV4-1 and TRBJ2-5, with 10 positions matching TRBD2. Sequencing input: naive CD4+ T cells from blood. CDR3 sequence: CASSKQGSGGRERTQYF. Here the CDR3 DNA reads TGCGCCAGCAGCAAGCAGGGTAGCGGGGGGCGCGAGAGGACCCAGTACTTC.